This entry lists 21 T cell receptor beta chains sequenced from one sample in a study of technical replicates of blood from several donors. Here immunoSEQ multiplex PCR was the method, and the copy in TCRdb shows in-frame clones only, minus some. This sample carries roughly 70,000 clones, 93% of them seen once, and the ten largest clones take roughly 0.25%. Sequenced sample: T cells isolated from PBMCs. The receptor source for this set is a human donor in good health.

This clone showed up just a few times. The V gene is TRBV5-4, the J gene TRBJ1-1; no reliable D call. The CDR3 sequence is 12 residues long. The V and J ends lost 2 bases and 4 bases respectively, with 6 bases between them. The germline CDR1 and CDR2 sequences are SGHNT and YYREEE (reference sequence). The CDR3 spells CASSFDSTEAFF. In DNA form, the CDR3 reads TGTGCCAGCAGCTTTGATAGCACTGAAGCTTTCTTT.

This sequence joins TRBV5-1 and TRBJ1-2, with TRBD1 matching over 10 bases. Trimming at V came to 2 bases and at J to 6 bases, leaving 10 bases not matched to a gene. CDR1 and CDR2 from the germline V gene are SGHRS and YFSETQ. The CDR3 extends over 16 amino acids. The CDR3 protein is CASSLWTGGDSNGYTF. The CDR3 DNA reads TGCGCCAGCAGCTTATGGACAGGGGGGGATTCCAATGGCTACACCTTC.

The chain uses TRBV11-2 and TRBJ1-5; D uncertain. Germline CDR1 SGHAT, CDR2 FQNNGV. CDR3 length: 13 residues. The ends were cut back, 1 base at V and 7 bases at J, with 8 bases in the middle. The CDR3 spells CASSLAPRQPQHF. CDR3 in DNA: TGTGCCAGCAGCTTAGCCCCCCGGCAGCCCCAGCATTTT.

V and J are TRBV27 and TRBJ1-5, with 9 bases that match TRBD1. Germline-derived CDR1 and CDR2 are MNHEY and SMNVEV (reference sequence). CDR3 length: 15 amino acids. V lost 6 bases to trimming and J lost 3 bases; unmatched junction nucleotides: 6. In nucleotides, the CDR3 is TGTGCCAGCAGACCGGGACAGGGCCCCAATCAGCCCCAGCATTTT. This translates into CASRPGQGPNQPQHF.

J is TRBJ2-3 and V is TRBV9; 14 bases map to TRBD2. Losses at the gene ends were 1 base for V and 4 bases for J; bases not matched to a gene: 5. Germline V gene sequence: CDR1 SGDLS, CDR2 YYNGEE. The CDR3 has 17 residues. CDR3 nucleotide sequence: TGTGCCAGCAGCGTACGAAGACTAGCGGGGGGGCCAGATACGCAGTATTTT. It translates to CASSVRRLAGGPDTQYF.

The V call is TRBV20-1, the J call TRBJ2-7, with D tentatively TRBD2 (6 bases). The CDR3 is 11 amino acids. CDR1 is DFQATT, CDR2 SNEGSKA, per germline (reference sequence). Trimming took 7 bases from V and 6 from J, leaving 13 bases between them. The CDR3 sequence: CSVEGVGEQYF. The CDR3 region has the DNA TGCAGTGTGGAGGGAGTGGGCGAGCAGTACTTC.

The chain joins TRBV5-4 to TRBJ2-7; weak D call: TRBD2 (6 bases). Germline lookup yields CDR1 SGHNT and CDR2 YYREEE (reference sequence). Deletions cut 5 bases from V and 5 bases from J, with 11 bases between. The CDR3 spans 12 residues. The CDR3 here is CASRFGGNEQYF. CDR3 in DNA: TGTGCCAGCAGGTTCGGCGGGAACGAGCAGTACTTC.

The J gene is TRBJ2-1, the V gene TRBV4-1; 8 bases agree with TRBD2. Germline V gene lookup returns CDR1 MGHRA and CDR2 YSYEKL. The CDR3 has 15 residues. V lost 1 base, J lost 6 bases, and 5 bases stayed unmatched. The CDR3 protein is CASSQASGSPNEQFF. CDR3 bases: TGCGCCAGCAGCCAAGCAAGCGGGAGCCCCAATGAGCAGTTCTTC.

The genes are TRBV5-1 and TRBJ2-2; 8 bases line up with TRBD2. There are 15 residues in the CDR3. V shed 0 bases and J 8 bases; nucleotides not matched to a gene: 6. Germline CDR1 reads SGHRS; CDR2 reads YFSETQ. As DNA, the CDR3 is TGCGCCAGCAGCTTGGCGGCTAGCGGGCCTGGGGAGCTGTTTTTT. Its protein is CASSLAASGPGELFF.

The chain combines TRBV5-1 with TRBJ2-2, with 14 bases identical to TRBD2. The CDR3 has 20 amino acids. Germline CDR1 reads SGHRS; CDR2 reads YFSETQ. J was trimmed by 3 bases and V by 0 bases; bases with no gene match: 10. DNA of the CDR3: TGCGCCAGCAGCTTGGGGGATGGGACTAGCGGGAGAAGATACACCGGGGAGCTGTTTTTT. Its protein is CASSLGDGTSGRRYTGELFF.

Worth noting for this clone: One end of the junction varies from germline; a read error may be responsible. The rearrangement links TRBV7-7 to TRBJ2-2, with 7 bases matching TRBD2. CDR1 is SSHAT and CDR2 is FNYEAQ in the germline V gene (reference sequence). The CDR3 spans 15 residues. The CDR3 DNA reads as TGTGCTAGCAGCTTAGGCCCGGGGGGCACCGGGGAGCTGTTTTTT. It yields the protein CASSLGPGGTGELFF.

The rearrangement uses TRBV23-1 and TRBJ1-1; a weak D match, TRBD1 (6 bases). TRBV23-1 is filed as an ORF, its function uncertain. CDR3 length equals 17 residues. Trimming stripped 6 bases from V and 1 base from J, with 21 bases between. CDR3 nucleotide sequence: TGCGCCAGCAGACGTATCCGGGACAAATATGGGAACACTGAAGCTTTCTTT. Its translation: CASRRIRDKYGNTEAFF.

This clone was found once. The chain couples TRBV19 to TRBJ1-2; D not certain. The CDR3 sequence is 13 residues long. The V gene's germline CDR1 is LNHDA and CDR2 SQIVND (reference sequence). V was clipped by 5 bases and J by 5 bases, with 12 bases between them. The CDR3 region has the DNA TGTGCCAGTAGTCCTAGTGGCGCTTATGGCTACACCTTC. Amino acid sequence: CASSPSGAYGYTF.

V gene TRBV5-1 combines with J gene TRBJ2-5; 9 bases line up with TRBD1. V lost 5 bases to trimming and J lost 13 bases; unmatched junction nucleotides: 24. This CDR3 has 17 residues. CDR1 SGHRS and CDR2 YFSETQ come from the germline V gene. As DNA, the CDR3 is TGCGCCAGCAGGAGCCTCCCGGGACAGGGAGGGGAGGGTGCCCCGTACTTC. This encodes CASRSLPGQGGEGAPYF.

Only one count was recorded for this clone. The V call is TRBV9, the J call TRBJ2-5; 8 positions agree with TRBD2. CDR3 length: 14 amino acids. Germline trimming cut 2 bases from V and 5 bases from J; bases unmatched to any gene: 5. Per the germline V gene, CDR1 is SGDLS and CDR2 is YYNGEE. CDR3 bases: TGTGCCAGCAGCGTGTCAGGCGGGGGGGAGACCCAGTACTTC. Its protein product is CASSVSGGGETQYF.

This clone was recorded once. J is TRBJ1-5 and V is TRBV11-2; D gene ambiguous. The CDR3 extends over 16 amino acids. The V end lost 5 bases, the J end lost 0 bases, and 14 bases lay between the germline ends. Germline lookup yields CDR1 SGHAT and CDR2 FQNNGV. For the CDR3, the DNA is TGTGCCAGCAGCGCCTTCCGGGGTTCTAGCAATCAGCCCCAGCATTTT. Protein product: CASSAFRGSSNQPQHF.

The chain carries TRBV19 and TRBJ2-5; possibly TRBD1 for D (6 bases). The CDR3 spans 16 residues. Germline CDR1 and CDR2: LNHDA and SQIVND (reference sequence). Trimming removed 5 bases from V and 3 bases from J, with 19 bases in between. DNA for the CDR3: TGTGCCAGTAGTTCGCCATCCGGGACAATGGAAGAGACCCAGTACTTC. This gives the protein CASSSPSGTMEETQYF.

The chain is built from TRBV2 and TRBJ2-1, with 10 bases fitting TRBD2. CDR1 and CDR2 (germline): SNHLY, FYNNEI. The CDR3 is made up of 14 amino acids. V lost 9 bases and J lost 8; bases outside the gene matches: 10. The CDR3 nucleotides read TGTGCCAGTAGAAAGCGGGAGGGCGTCTATGAGCAGTTCTTC. Translating it yields CASRKREGVYEQFF. The whole variable domain, remainder taken from reference TRBV2 and TRBJ2-1, is EPEVTQTPSHQVTQMGQEVILRCVPISNHLYFYWYRQILGQKVEFLVSFYNNEISEKSEIFDDQFSVERPDGSNFTLKIRSTKLEDSAMYFCASRKREGVYEQFFGPGTRLTVL.

The V and J genes are TRBV7-2 and TRBJ2-1, with 7 positions matching TRBD1. CDR3 length: 16 residues. Trimming cost V 8 bases and J 0 bases; bases outside gene matches: 10. Germline V gene lookup returns CDR1 SGHTA and CDR2 FQGNSA. The CDR3 sequence: CASGRRTGRSYNEQFF. The CDR3 coding sequence is TGTGCCAGCGGAAGAAGGACAGGCCGCTCCTACAATGAGCAGTTCTTC.

This rearrangement joins TRBV19 to TRBJ2-7; 12 nucleotides line up with TRBD2. With V trimmed by 6 bases and J by 6 bases, 6 bases remained unmatched. Germline values: CDR1 LNHDA, CDR2 SQIVND (reference sequence). There are 14 residues in the CDR3. The CDR3: CASRQLAGGSEQYF. For the CDR3, the DNA is TGTGCCAGTAGACAACTAGCGGGAGGTAGCGAGCAGTACTTC.

This chain joins TRBV15 and TRBJ1-4, with TRBD1 identical over 7 bases. With 1 base clipped from V and 5 bases from J, the junction kept 1 base outside the gene matches. In germline, CDR1 is LNHNV, CDR2 YYDKDF (reference sequence). This CDR3 is built from 14 residues. The CDR3 spells CATSRGQGNEKLFF. CDR3 nucleotides: TGTGCCACCAGCAGAGGACAGGGCAATGAAAAACTGTTTTTT.